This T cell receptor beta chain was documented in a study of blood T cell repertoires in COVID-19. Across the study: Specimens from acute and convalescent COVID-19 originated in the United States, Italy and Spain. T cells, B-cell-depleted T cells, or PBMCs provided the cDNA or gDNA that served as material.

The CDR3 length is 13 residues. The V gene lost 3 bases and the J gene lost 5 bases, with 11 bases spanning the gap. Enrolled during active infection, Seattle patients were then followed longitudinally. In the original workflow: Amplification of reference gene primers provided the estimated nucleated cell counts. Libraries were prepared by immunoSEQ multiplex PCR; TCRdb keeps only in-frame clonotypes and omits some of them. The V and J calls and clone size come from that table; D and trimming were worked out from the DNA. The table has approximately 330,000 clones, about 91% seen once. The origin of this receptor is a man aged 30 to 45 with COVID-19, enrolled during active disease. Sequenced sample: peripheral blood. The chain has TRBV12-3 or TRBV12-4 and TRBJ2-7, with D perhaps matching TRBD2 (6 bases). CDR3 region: CASSLGGNDEQYF. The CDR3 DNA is TGTGCCAGCAGTTTGGGGGGAAACGACGAGCAGTACTTC.